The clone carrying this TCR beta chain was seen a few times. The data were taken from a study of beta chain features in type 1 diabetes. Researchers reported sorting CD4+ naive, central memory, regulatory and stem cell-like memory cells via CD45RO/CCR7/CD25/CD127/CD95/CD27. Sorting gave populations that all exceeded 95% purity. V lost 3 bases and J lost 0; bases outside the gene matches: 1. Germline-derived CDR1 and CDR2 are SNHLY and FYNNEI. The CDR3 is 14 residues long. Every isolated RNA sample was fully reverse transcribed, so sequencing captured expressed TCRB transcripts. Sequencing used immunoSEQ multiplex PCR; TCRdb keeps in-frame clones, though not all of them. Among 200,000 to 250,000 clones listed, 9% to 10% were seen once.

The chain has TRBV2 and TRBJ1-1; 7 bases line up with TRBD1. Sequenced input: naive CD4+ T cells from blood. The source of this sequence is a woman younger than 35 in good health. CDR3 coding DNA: TGTGCCAGCAGTGAGACAGGGATGAACACTGAAGCTTTCTTT. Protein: CASSETGMNTEAFF.